Listed below are T cell receptor beta chains from one sample, sequenced in a study of T cell changes during pregnancy in multiple sclerosis. Generated by immunoSEQ multiplex PCR, the TCRdb table keeps only in-frame clones and is missing some. The table has some 70,000 clones, 75% to 95% seen once. The input for sequencing was peripheral blood, taken in the first trimester of pregnancy. All receptors derive from a female donor with multiple sclerosis, enrolled in a pregnancy study. Both conserved end residues are part of each CDR3. D genes are given only for firm matches. The size of a clone is reported for some rows only, either as once, few or many, or as a class for expanded clones.

NA	NA	TRBJ1-5	TRBV6-5	CASSGGPEQPQHF	TGTGCCAGCAGCGGGGGTCCGGAGCAGCCCCAGCATTTT
NA	once	TRBJ2-3	TRBV11-1	CASSLAPGTDTQYF	TGTGCCAGCAGCTTAGCCCCTGGCACAGATACGCAGTATTTT
TRBD1	NA	TRBJ1-1	TRBV2	CASIVYRGQDTEAFF	TGTGCCAGCATAGTTTACAGGGGGCAGGACACTGAAGCTTTCTTT
TRBD2	NA	TRBJ2-3	TRBV11-2	CASSLGLAGGSDTQYF	TGTGCCAGCAGCTTGGGACTAGCGGGGGGATCAGATACGCAGTATTTT
TRBD2	once	TRBJ2-1	TRBV7-2	CASLLGGGFYNEQFF	TGTGCCAGCCTCCTTGGCGGGGGGTTCTACAATGAGCAGTTCTTC
TRBD2	NA	TRBJ2-1	TRBV7-6	CASSYPAGGYNEQFF	TGTGCCAGCAGCTACCCTGCGGGGGGTTACAATGAGCAGTTCTTC
TRBD2	NA	TRBJ2-2	TRBV27	CASSLLRGGRDAGELFF	TGTGCCAGCAGTTTATTGCGGGGAGGGCGTGATGCCGGGGAGCTGTTTTTT
NA	few	TRBJ1-5	TRBV7-9	CASSLGGGQPQHF	TGTGCCAGCAGCTTAGGGGGGGGTCAGCCCCAGCATTTT
TRBD1	NA	TRBJ1-1	TRBV18	CASSATGRAFF	TGTGCCAGCTCAGCGACAGGGAGGGCTTTCTTT
TRBD1	NA	TRBJ1-1	TRBV29-1	CSVWDSLNTEAFF	TGCAGCGTTTGGGACAGCCTGAACACTGAAGCTTTCTTT
NA	NA	TRBJ1-2	TRBV19	CASSSQEGLPRGYTF	TGTGCCAGTAGCTCCCAGGAGGGGCTCCCGAGGGGCTACACCTTC
NA	NA	TRBJ2-7	TRBV19	CASSNRQISEQYF	TGTGCCAGTAGTAATCGACAAATCTCCGAGCAGTACTTC
NA	NA	TRBJ2-7	TRBV6-1	CASGLEFYEQYF	TGTGCCAGCGGACTGGAGTTCTACGAGCAGTACTTC
NA	NA	TRBJ1-2	TRBV4-1	CASSPGGTAKGYTF	TGCGCCAGCAGCCCAGGCGGGACCGCCAAAGGCTACACCTTC
NA	NA	TRBJ2-2	TRBV25-1	CASSEWGPATGELFF	TGTGCCAGCAGTGAGTGGGGGCCGGCTACGGGGGAGCTGTTTTTT
TRBD1	NA	TRBJ2-2	TRBV2	CASRRDRDTGELFF	TGTGCCAGCAGAAGGGACAGGGACACCGGGGAGCTGTTTTTT
TRBD1	NA	TRBJ2-3	TRBV30	CAWSPQGAVTDTQYF	TGTGCCTGGAGTCCTCAGGGGGCTGTCACAGATACGCAGTATTTT
NA	NA	TRBJ2-7	TRBV5-5	CASSLVPGEQYF	TGTGCCAGCAGCTTGGTCCCGGGAGAGCAGTACTTC
TRBD1	NA	TRBJ1-1	TRBV5-1	CASSLESRQGYTEAFF	TGCGCCAGCAGCTTAGAATCCCGACAGGGTTACACTGAAGCTTTCTTT
TRBD2	NA	TRBJ2-1	TRBV27	CASSLSSGLAGGGFF	TGTGCCAGCAGTTTATCCTCCGGACTAGCGGGAGGGGGGTTCTTC
TRBD1	NA	TRBJ1-5	TRBV19	CASSLDRTFEPQHF	TGTGCCAGTAGTCTGGACAGGACGTTCGAGCCCCAGCATTTT
TRBD1	NA	TRBJ2-3	TRBV6-1	CASSLPGQGADTQYF	TGTGCCAGCAGTTTACCAGGACAGGGCGCAGATACGCAGTATTTT
NA	NA	TRBJ2-3	TRBV19	CASSIRGDTQYF	TGTGCCAGTAGTATCCGGGGGGATACGCAGTATTTT
NA	NA	TRBJ2-2	TRBV11-3	CASSLSPAATRTGELFF	TGTGCCAGCAGCTTATCCCCGGCTGCGACTCGGACCGGGGAGCTGTTTTTT
TRBD1	once	TRBJ1-6	TRBV7-6	CASSLTRQGGNSPLHF	TGTGCCAGCAGCTTAACCCGACAGGGCGGTAATTCACCCCTCCACTTT
TRBD2	NA	TRBJ2-1	TRBV9	CASSVDGGRWNNEQFF	TGTGCCAGCAGCGTAGATGGCGGGAGGTGGAACAATGAGCAGTTCTTC
TRBD1	NA	TRBJ1-6	TRBV10-3	CAIGATGLNSPLHF	TGTGCCATCGGGGCGACAGGGCTTAATTCACCCCTCCACTTT
TRBD2	NA	TRBJ2-3	TRBV14	CASSQDRLAGGGDTQYF	TGTGCCAGCAGCCAAGATAGGCTAGCGGGAGGTGGAGATACGCAGTATTTT
NA	NA	TRBJ2-1	TRBV5-4	CASSLLTGYGNEQFF	TGTGCCAGCAGCTTGTTAACAGGGTATGGCAATGAGCAGTTCTTC
TRBD1	NA	TRBJ1-5	TRBV4-1	CASSQDKGDRFYSNQPQHF	TGCGCCAGCAGCCAAGATAAAGGGGACAGGTTTTATAGCAATCAGCCCCAGCATTTT
TRBD1	NA	TRBJ1-1	TRBV18	CASSPLQGALSTEAFF	TGTGCCAGCTCACCGCTACAGGGGGCGTTGAGCACTGAAGCTTTCTTT
NA	NA	TRBJ1-2	TRBV6-1	CASSERLARVAGYTF	TGTGCCAGCAGTGAACGGTTAGCCAGGGTGGCCGGCTACACCTTC
NA	NA	TRBJ2-5	TRBV30	CAGRGGRETQYF	TGTGCCGGGAGAGGGGGACGAGAGACCCAGTACTTC
TRBD1	NA	TRBJ2-3	TRBV10-3	CAISDNRGRGTDTQYF	TGTGCCATCAGTGATAACAGGGGTCGGGGCACAGATACGCAGTATTTT
TRBD1	NA	TRBJ1-4	TRBV5-8	CASSFDLPGGKLFF	TGTGCCAGCAGCTTTGACCTTCCAGGGGGAAAACTGTTTTTT
NA	NA	TRBJ2-3	TRBV7-9	CASSFEIVDTQYF	TGTGCCAGCAGCTTCGAGATCGTGGATACGCAGTATTTT
TRBD1	NA	TRBJ1-2	TRBV30	CACPGTVYGYTF	TGTGCCTGCCCCGGGACAGTCTATGGCTACACCTTC
NA	NA	TRBJ2-5	TRBV18	CASSPGQFQETQYF	TGTGCCAGCTCACCAGGGCAGTTCCAAGAGACCCAGTACTTC
TRBD1	few	TRBJ1-5	TRBV19	CASSHGQALDQPQHF	TGTGCCAGTAGCCACGGACAGGCTCTAGATCAGCCCCAGCATTTT
TRBD2	NA	TRBJ2-2	TRBV30	CAWSPSGRANTGELFF	TGTGCCTGGAGTCCCAGCGGGAGGGCGAACACCGGGGAGCTGTTTTTT
TRBD2	once	TRBJ2-5	TRBV6-5	CASSGDYRKTQYF	TGTGCCAGCAGTGGGGACTACCGAAAGACCCAGTACTTC
NA	NA	TRBJ2-5	TRBV10-3	CAISESGRPGEETQYF	TGTGCCATCAGTGAGTCGGGTCGGCCGGGGGAAGAGACCCAGTACTTC
NA	NA	TRBJ1-4	TRBV5-1	CASRLRGAVDEKLFF	TGCGCCAGCAGGCTGCGGGGAGCGGTGGATGAAAAACTGTTTTTT
NA	NA	TRBJ1-2	TRBV6-1	CASSEAMASGYGYTF	TGTGCCAGCAGTGAAGCGATGGCCTCGGGCTATGGCTACACCTTC
NA	NA	TRBJ1-1	TRBV9	CASSVSILGQYTEAFF	TGTGCCAGCAGCGTATCAATTCTTGGACAATACACTGAAGCTTTCTTT
TRBD2	NA	TRBJ2-7	TRBV5-5	CASSFGLAGPRNYEQYF	TGTGCCAGCAGCTTTGGACTAGCGGGCCCCAGAAACTACGAGCAGTACTTC
NA	once	TRBJ1-6	TRBV7-8	CASSVQRGNSYNSPLHF	TGTGCCAGCAGCGTCCAAAGGGGCAACTCCTATAATTCACCCCTCCACTTT
NA	NA	TRBJ1-2	TRBV30	CAWSVGGGYTF	TGTGCCTGGAGTGTGGGGGGGGGCTACACCTTC
TRBD1	NA	TRBJ2-3	TRBV29-1	CSVEDGTDSTQYF	TGCAGCGTTGAAGACGGGACAGACTCAACGCAGTATTTT
NA	NA	TRBJ1-4	TRBV30	CAWSPGGTEKLFF	TGTGCCTGGAGCCCCGGGGGGACTGAAAAACTGTTTTTT
NA	few	TRBJ1-1	TRBV2	CASILGVNTEAFF	TGTGCCAGCATCCTAGGGGTAAACACTGAAGCTTTCTTT
TRBD1	NA	TRBJ1-1	TRBV5-1	CASSPQGQENTEAFF	TGCGCCAGCAGCCCACAGGGACAGGAGAACACTGAAGCTTTCTTT
NA	NA	TRBJ1-4	TRBV28	CASSPPGLTNEKLFF	TGTGCCAGCAGCCCTCCGGGACTTACTAATGAAAAACTGTTTTTT
NA	NA	TRBJ1-1	TRBV28	CASSLSAGMNTEAFF	TGTGCCAGCAGTTTATCGGCAGGAATGAACACTGAAGCTTTCTTT